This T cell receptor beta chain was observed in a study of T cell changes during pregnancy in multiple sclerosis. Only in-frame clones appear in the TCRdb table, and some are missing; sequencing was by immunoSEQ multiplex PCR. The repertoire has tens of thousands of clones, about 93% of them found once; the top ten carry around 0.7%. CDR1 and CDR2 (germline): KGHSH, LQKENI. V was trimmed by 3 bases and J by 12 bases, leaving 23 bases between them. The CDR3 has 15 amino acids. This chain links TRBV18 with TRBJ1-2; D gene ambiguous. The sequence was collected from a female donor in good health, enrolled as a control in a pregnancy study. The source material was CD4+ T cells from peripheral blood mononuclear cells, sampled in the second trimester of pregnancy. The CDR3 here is CASSPGFELARFDTF. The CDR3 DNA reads TGTGCCAGCTCACCCGGATTCGAGCTGGCGAGGTTTGACACCTTC.